Below, 8 T cell receptor beta chains from the same sample are listed, as sequenced in a study of metastatic and nonmetastatic thyroid tumors. Patients underwent thyroid surgery, and none had received any treatment before it. TCRdb reprocessed the PCR reads using MiXCR. The table has roughly 23,000 clones, 23% seen once. The sequenced sample was blood. All receptors come from a male donor with papillary thyroid cancer or a benign thyroid nodule (not recorded which). Some clones in this sample may be carry-over from other donors' samples.

At least ten counts were recorded for this clone. The chain is built from TRBV29-1 and TRBJ2-3; TRBD2 matches 7 bases. V lost 7 bases and J lost 7; bases outside the gene matches: 14. Germline V CDR1 and CDR2: SQVTM, ANQGSEA. The CDR3 has 14 amino acids. The CDR3 protein is CSGGGSPPDYTQYF. CDR3 DNA sequence: TGCAGCGGGGGGGGGTCTCCGCCAGACTATACGCAGTATTTT.

The CDR3 DNA reads as TGTGCCAGCAGTCCGACACAGGGGGCTAACGAGCAGTACTTC. Protein product: CASSPTQGANEQYF. The rearrangement links TRBV27 to TRBJ2-7; TRBD1 matches at 9 bases. Germline trimming cut 5 bases from V and 5 bases from J; bases unmatched to any gene: 7. CDR1 MNHEY and CDR2 SMNVEV come from the germline V gene (reference sequence). This CDR3 comprises 14 residues.

This clone was picked up many times. The rearrangement joins TRBV2 to TRBJ1-2; 8 bases map to TRBD1. The CDR3 is 15 residues long. CDR1 is SNHLY, CDR2 FYNNEI, per germline. Trimming took 6 bases from V and 2 from J; bases not matched to a gene: 8. DNA for the CDR3: TGTGCCAGCAGCAGCCAGACAGGGGCGAACTATGGCTACACCTTC. As protein: CASSSQTGANYGYTF.

The chain joins TRBV30 to TRBJ2-2, with 8 positions matching TRBD1. This CDR3 has 14 amino acids. After removal of 7 bases from V and 1 base from J, the junction contained 5 bases not matched to a gene. From germline, CDR1 is GTSNPN and CDR2 SVGIG (reference sequence). CDR3 DNA sequence: TGTGCCTCCCGGACAGGGTGGAACACCGGGGAGCTGTTTTTT. It specifies CASRTGWNTGELFF.

This chain connects TRBV5-8 to TRBJ1-4; TRBD1 aligns across 9 bases. The CDR3 has 14 residues. The V gene's germline CDR1 is SGHTS and CDR2 YDEGEE. V gave up 4 bases and J gave up 10 bases; unmatched junction bases: 8. CDR3: CASSPDRGEGKLFF. CDR3 DNA sequence: TGTGCCAGCAGCCCGGACAGGGGAGAAGGAAAACTGTTTTTT.

With regard to this clone: One end of the junction is discordant with germline, which a read error may explain. The chain is built from TRBV19 and TRBJ2-2; D is possibly TRBD1 (6 bases). The germline gives CDR1 LNHDA, CDR2 SQIVND (reference sequence). The CDR3 is made up of 16 amino acids. CDR3 sequence (DNA): TGTGCCATTAGTTCTCCGGGACAAGCGAACACCTGGGAGCTGTTTTTT. This encodes CAISSPGQANTWELFF.

CDR3 amino acids: CATSDQKRIGIYNEQFF. CDR3 coding DNA: TGTGCCACCAGTGACCAAAAGCGGATCGGGATCTACAATGAGCAGTTCTTC. V and J are TRBV24-1 and TRBJ2-1, with a possible D match to TRBD2 (5 bases). Trimming pared 4 bases from V and 3 bases from J, leaving 18 bases between. Germline values: CDR1 KGHDR, CDR2 SFDVKD. CDR3 length: 17 amino acids.

This clone has only one observation. The chain has TRBV30 and TRBJ2-3; D may be TRBD1 (5 bases). This CDR3 is 13 amino acids long. Germline CDR1 and CDR2: GTSNPN and SVGIG (reference sequence). The CDR3 sequence: CSQLDINTDTQYF. The CDR3 DNA follows: TGTTCGCAGCTGGACATAAACACAGATACGCAGTATTTT.